A selection of T cell receptor beta chains follows, all from one sample in a study of T cells after yellow fever vaccination. TCRdb processed the 5' RACE reads anew with MiXCR; each CDR3 protein has one entry. The top ten hold roughly a sixth of the sample, which has a few hundred thousand distinct CDR3 sequences, 6.8% seen once. The input for sequencing was PBMCs, taken roughly 45 days after the first yellow fever vaccination. The receptors come from a man between 18 and 35 years old who received the YFV17D yellow fever vaccine. Each CDR3 is given with its conserved first and last residue. Each record gives: J gene, V gene, D gene, clone size, CDR3 DNA, CDR3 protein. A D gene is named only where the DNA matches it firmly. The size of a clone is reported for some rows only, either as once, few or many, or as a class for expanded clones.

TRBJ2-1 TRBV6-1 TRBD1 - TGTGCCAGCAGTCGAAGACAGGGGGCCTACAATGAGCAGTTCTTC CASSRRQGAYNEQFF
TRBJ2-7 TRBV28 - few TGTGCCGTCCTGAGCGACTACGAGCAGTACTTC CAVLSDYEQYF
TRBJ1-5 TRBV20-1 - - TGCAGTGCGCAGGACAGAATCAATCAGCCCCAGCATTTT CSAQDRINQPQHF
TRBJ2-1 TRBV7-8 - - TGTGCCAGCAGCATAGTTCAAGAACGGGGCAATGAGCAGTTCTTC CASSIVQERGNEQFF
TRBJ2-3 TRBV10-3 - - TGTGCCATCAGTGAGACAGGGCCAGATACGCAGTATTTT CAISETGPDTQYF
TRBJ2-5 TRBV20-1 - once TGCAGGACTCAAAGGCAGGAGACCCAGTACTTC CRTQRQETQYF
TRBJ2-2 TRBV5-4 TRBD1 - TGTGCCAGCAGCGCCGGACAGGTGGGAATACCCGGGGAGCTGTTTTTT CASSAGQVGIPGELFF
TRBJ2-1 TRBV7-9 - few TGTGCCAGCAGCTTAGACCTAGGAGCGGAGGGTTACAATGAGCAGTTCTTC CASSLDLGAEGYNEQFF
TRBJ2-5 TRBV19 - - TGTGCCAGTAGTATTCAACGGGAATTCGAGACCCAGTACTTC CASSIQREFETQYF
TRBJ2-1 TRBV9 TRBD1 - TGTGCCAGCAGCCCCGACCCCGGGACAGGGTCCTACAATGAGCAGTTCTTC CASSPDPGTGSYNEQFF
TRBJ2-1 TRBV5-1 TRBD1 many TGCGCCAGCAGCTTCCTCCCGCCCGGGACAGGGAATAATGAGCAGTTCTTC CASSFLPPGTGNNEQFF
TRBJ1-5 TRBV5-1 - few TGCGCCAGCAGCTTGGCAGGGGCGAGCAATCAGCCCCAGCATTTT CASSLAGASNQPQHF
TRBJ2-6 TRBV7-9 - many TGTGCCAGCAGCCGAGTCTCCGGGGCCAACGTCCTGACTTTC CASSRVSGANVLTF
TRBJ1-4 TRBV5-1 - few TGCGCCAGCAGCTTACTTGGGGAGGACCATGAAAAACTGTTTTTT CASSLLGEDHEKLFF
TRBJ2-3 TRBV12-3/TRBV12-4 - few TGTGCCAGCAGTACCGGGACTTCTAGCACAGATACGCAGTATTTT CASSTGTSSTDTQYF
TRBJ2-7 TRBV5-1 - - TGCGCCAGCAGCTTGGTGGGGGAGCCCTACGAGCAGTACTTC CASSLVGEPYEQYF
TRBJ1-3 TRBV9 - few TGTGCCAGCAGCGGCCGCATAAACACCATATATTTT CASSGRINTIYF
TRBJ2-5 TRBV28 - few TGTGCCAGCGGAGAGGGGTCGAGAGAGACCCAGTACTTC CASGEGSRETQYF
TRBJ2-3 TRBV7-2 TRBD2 few TGTGCTTCCGCGGGGGGGGCAGATACGCAGTATTTT CASAGGADTQYF
TRBJ2-2 TRBV5-1 - many TGCGCCAGCAGCTTGTCGGGTGGAGTGCCCGGGGAGCTGTTTTTT CASSLSGGVPGELFF
TRBJ2-3 TRBV6-1 - - TGTGCCAGCAGCCCGTCTTCGATTAGCACAGATACGCAGTATTTT CASSPSSISTDTQYF
TRBJ1-5 TRBV19 - few TGTGCCAGTAGTTCTGAACGGAAGAATCAGCCCCAGCATTTT CASSSERKNQPQHF
TRBJ2-5 TRBV5-4 - few TGTGCCAGCAGCTTGGGATTAGCGGCAGAGACCCAGTACTTC CASSLGLAAETQYF
TRBJ2-2 TRBV5-4 - - TGTGCCAGCAGCTTTCAGGGAAGGGACACCGGGGAGCTGTTTTTT CASSFQGRDTGELFF
TRBJ1-5 TRBV13 - - TGTGCCAGCAGCTTAGCCAGGACCTACAATCAGCCCCAGCATTTT CASSLARTYNQPQHF
TRBJ2-6 TRBV6-1 TRBD2 - TGTGCCAGCAGTGAATTTCCTAGCGGGGGATTCTCTGGGGCCAACGTCCTGACTTTC CASSEFPSGGFSGANVLTF
TRBJ2-3 TRBV5-1 - - TGCGCCAGCAGCTTGGAGGGGCCGACAGATACGCAGTATTTT CASSLEGPTDTQYF
TRBJ2-2 TRBV5-1 TRBD1 - TGCGCCAGCAGCTTGACACCTCCGGGACAGGGGGGCACCGGGGAGCTGTTTTTT CASSLTPPGQGGTGELFF
TRBJ1-2 TRBV10-3 - few TGTGCCATCAGTGAGATGGAGGGGTTGAGAAATGGCTACACCTTC CAISEMEGLRNGYTF